This T cell receptor beta chain was recovered during a study of blood T cell repertoires in COVID-19. Turning to the study itself: COVID-19 samples, acute and convalescent, were from the United States, Italy and Spain. In each case, the material was cDNA or gDNA derived from T cells, B-cell-depleted T cells, or PBMCs.

Germline V lookup: CDR1 SGHNT, CDR2 YYREEE (reference sequence). The V gene end was trimmed by 6 bases and the J gene end by 5 bases; junction bases not matched to a gene: 14. The CDR3 length is 16 residues. Source study methods: It was from reference gene primer amplification that nucleated cell counts were estimated. Clones were read by immunoSEQ multiplex PCR, and TCRdb kept only the in-frame ones, dropping some. Clonal size and the V and J genes are those of that table, whereas D and trimming came from the DNA. The profile shows around 85,000 clones, around 87% of them singletons. Sequencing used peripheral blood. This TCR derives from a woman older than 75 with active or convalescent COVID-19. The chain has TRBV5-4 and TRBJ2-1; 7 nucleotides agree with TRBD2. The CDR3, as DNA: TGTGCCAGCACCATGGCGGGGACTACAGGCCACAATGAGCAGTTCTTC. Amino acid sequence: CASTMAGTTGHNEQFF.